The 18 T cell receptor beta chains in this list originate from one sample, sequenced in a study of T cells after yellow fever vaccination. TCRdb used MiXCR to reprocess the 5' RACE reads, holding one entry per CDR3 protein. Of over 65,000 distinct CDR3 sequences detected, 13% appear once; the ten largest clones hold 20% to 25%. The source was CD8+ T cells not binding an NS4B(214-222) dextramer, sorted from PBMCs, collected around 3 weeks after the first yellow fever vaccination. The receptors were sampled from a man younger than 30 who received the YFV17D yellow fever vaccine.

There are a few counts of this clonotype. In DNA form, the CDR3 reads TGTGCCAGCAGCGCTATAGGGAGGGGGAACACTGAAGCTTTCTTT. Its translation: CASSAIGRGNTEAFF. The V gene is TRBV7-9, the J gene TRBJ1-1; D might be TRBD1 (5 bases). Trimming cost V 5 bases and J 1 base, with 14 bases left between them. In germline, CDR1 is SEHNR, CDR2 FQNEAQ (reference sequence). CDR3 length equals 15 residues.

This clonotype was counted a few times. The V gene is TRBV27, the J gene TRBJ2-5; D is uncertain. Trimming removed 3 bases from V and 0 bases from J, with 5 bases in between. The CDR3 has 13 amino acids. Per the germline V gene, CDR1 is MNHEY and CDR2 is SMNVEV (reference sequence). This chain's CDR3 is CASSLANQETQYF. CDR3 bases: TGTGCCAGCAGTTTGGCCAACCAAGAGACCCAGTACTTC.

In its sample, this clonotype was seen many times. The chain links TRBV6-4 to TRBJ2-7; 10 bases are shared with TRBD2. CDR1 is MRHNA and CDR2 is SNTAGT in the germline V gene. The CDR3 loop spans 18 amino acids. The V and J ends lost 0 bases and 5 bases, in that order; junction bases with no gene match: 13. CDR3 sequence reads: CASSDSTASGGLKHEQYV. CDR3 nucleotide sequence: TGTGCCAGCAGTGACTCGACGGCTAGCGGGGGCCTTAAGCACGAGCAGTACGTC.

The rearrangement joins TRBV4-3 to TRBJ1-2; D gene ambiguous. Trimming pared 0 bases from V and 7 bases from J, leaving 27 bases between. This CDR3 is 19 amino acids long. Germline assignment: CDR1 LGHNA and CDR2 YSLEER. The CDR3 DNA is TGCGCCAGCAGCCAAGAGGACTACTCCTTTCAAGCTCCAGATCGTGGCTACACCTTC. Its translation is CASSQEDYSFQAPDRGYTF.

The J gene is TRBJ2-3, the V gene TRBV5-1, with D possibly TRBD2 on 6 matching bases. V shed 4 bases and J shed 2 bases, with 23 bases lying between them. CDR1 is SGHRS, CDR2 YFSETQ, per germline. The CDR3 consists of 18 residues. The CDR3 DNA reads as TGCGCCAGCAGCGCGCGGGATTGGGACGTTCTGTACACAGATACGCAGTATTTT. This codes for CASSARDWDVLYTDTQYF.

The chain combines TRBV19 with TRBJ2-2, with D perhaps TRBD2 (6 bases). This CDR3 contains 14 residues. The germline CDR1 and CDR2 sequences are LNHDA and SQIVND (reference sequence). Trimming took off 7 bases at V and 2 bases at J, with 11 bases between the two ends. In DNA form, the CDR3 reads TGTGCCAGTACCGAGGAGGGAAACACCGGGGAGCTGTTTTTT. It is translated as CASTEEGNTGELFF.

This chain links TRBV6-1 with TRBJ2-7; possibly TRBD2 for D (5 bases). CDR3 length: 11 amino acids. Trimming shortened V by 8 bases and J by 1 base, and 6 bases separated the two germline ends. CDR1 MNHNS and CDR2 SASEGT come from the germline V gene. This chain's CDR3 is CASGGSYEQYF. The CDR3, as DNA: TGTGCCAGCGGAGGATCCTACGAGCAGTACTTC.

V is TRBV27 and J is TRBJ2-3, with 12 bases aligning to TRBD2. This CDR3 contains 16 residues. The germline CDR1 and CDR2 sequences are MNHEY and SMNVEV (reference sequence). The V segment lost 4 bases and the J segment 1 base; nucleotides outside the gene matches: 3. The CDR3 loop reads CASSSRTSGGTDTQYF. CDR3 DNA sequence: TGTGCCAGCAGTTCCAGGACTAGCGGGGGCACAGATACGCAGTATTTT.

The J gene is TRBJ2-1, the V gene TRBV5-1, with a possible D match to TRBD1 (5 bases). The germline V gene encodes CDR1 SGHRS and CDR2 YFSETQ. The CDR3 consists of 15 residues. The V gene lost 0 bases and the J gene lost 6 bases, with 13 bases spanning the gap. This CDR3 reads CASSLGLGALNEQFF. As DNA, the CDR3 is TGCGCCAGCAGCTTGGGCCTAGGGGCACTCAATGAGCAGTTCTTC.

This clonotype was picked up a small number of times. The chain joins TRBV12-3 or TRBV12-4 to TRBJ1-1; D remains unclear. The V end was cut by 3 bases, the J end by 4 bases, with 9 bases between. The CDR3 consists of 13 residues. This chain's CDR3 is CASSFTGFTEAFF. CDR3 in DNA: TGTGCCAGCAGTTTTACGGGGTTCACTGAAGCTTTCTTT.

This clonotype came up a few times. The rearrangement joins TRBV20-1 to TRBJ2-7; D possibly uses TRBD1 or TRBD2 (6 bases each). The germline gives CDR1 DFQATT, CDR2 SNEGSKA (reference sequence). Trimming shortened V by 5 bases and J by 2 bases, and 19 bases separated the two germline ends. This CDR3 is 15 amino acids long. CDR3 nucleotide sequence: TGCAGTGCTCCGCCCACGTCGGGGGACACCTACGAGCAGTACTTC. It yields the protein CSAPPTSGDTYEQYF.

This clonotype was counted between two and nine times. This chain uses TRBV27 with TRBJ2-1; TRBD2 aligns across 9 bases. The CDR3 spans 18 residues. V was pared by 4 bases and J by 4 bases, with 14 bases of the junction left unmatched. Germline V gene sequence: CDR1 MNHEY, CDR2 SMNVEV (reference sequence). CDR3 nucleotides: TGTGCCAGCAGTTCCCATGCTTCAAGCGGGGGGTGGTACAATGAGCAGTTCTTC. As protein: CASSSHASSGGWYNEQFF.

In this sample, this clonotype turned up many times. V usage is TRBV6-1 and J usage is TRBJ2-1; possibly TRBD1 or TRBD2 for D (5 bases each). Per the germline V gene, CDR1 is MNHNS and CDR2 is SASEGT. This CDR3 is built from 15 residues. Trimming took 6 bases from V and 0 from J, leaving 12 bases between them. CDR3 sequence (DNA): TGTGCCAGCAGGAGGGACGTTAGCTCCTACAATGAGCAGTTCTTC. Its protein is CASRRDVSSYNEQFF.

The rearrangement uses TRBV11-2 and TRBJ2-3; TRBD1 might be the D (6 bases). V lost 2 bases and J lost 0, with 18 bases in between. Germline lookup yields CDR1 SGHAT and CDR2 FQNNGV. CDR3 size: 18 residues. CDR3 coding DNA: TGTGCCAGCAGCTTATCCCCGGGACACCTTTCCAGCACAGATACGCAGTATTTT. Its translation: CASSLSPGHLSSTDTQYF.

This clonotype has a handful of counts. This chain links TRBV3-1 with TRBJ2-7; 8 nucleotides agree with TRBD1. The V segment lost 0 bases and the J segment 2 bases; nucleotides outside the gene matches: 9. CDR3 length equals 17 residues. Germline lookup yields CDR1 LGHDT and CDR2 YNNKEL (reference sequence). CDR3 sequence: CASSQDRTGWGTYEQYF. CDR3 coding DNA: TGTGCCAGCAGCCAAGACCGGACAGGGTGGGGAACCTACGAGCAGTACTTC.

This clonotype was detected a few times. This chain joins TRBV15 and TRBJ1-1; no firm D call. V was pared by 1 base and J by 7 bases, with 7 bases between. This CDR3 region has 12 residues. Germline V gene data show CDR1 as LNHNV and CDR2 as YYDKDF (reference sequence). The CDR3 coding sequence is TGTGCCACCAGCAGAGGGATGAGTGAAGCTTTCTTT. Its translation: CATSRGMSEAFF.

This clonotype turned up a few times. The CDR3 reads CASSPLHNEQFF. CDR3 DNA sequence: TGTGCCAGCTCCCCCCTCCACAATGAGCAGTTCTTC. This chain connects TRBV7-8 to TRBJ2-1; D remains unclear. V was shortened by 8 bases and J by 5 bases, with 10 bases between the two germline ends. There are 12 residues in the CDR3. Germline CDR1 reads SGHVS; CDR2 reads FQNEAQ.

This clonotype was counted a few times. The CDR3 sequence is CASSLGRKTEAFF. The DNA for the CDR3 is TGTGCCAGCAGTTTAGGCAGAAAGACTGAAGCTTTCTTT. The chain combines TRBV12-3 or TRBV12-4 with TRBJ1-1; D not resolved. This CDR3 has 13 residues. V was cut by 1 base and J by 5 bases, with 8 bases left in between.